This TCR beta chain is drawn from a study of blood T cells in healthy people across ages. Overall study results and limits: It was held that diversity estimates obtained from one million T cells represented underestimates.

As for this clonotype: Its antigen remains unidentified.

This CDR3 region has 14 residues. V shed 6 bases and J 4 bases; nucleotides not matched to a gene: 9. The germline V gene has CDR1 SQVTM and CDR2 ANQGSEA. PCR was performed a second time for about 6 to 12 cycles using a sample-barcoded 5' primer and a J-beta primer mix. TCRdb reprocessed the 5' RACE reads with MiXCR, giving one entry per CDR3 protein. This sample yields some 710,000 distinct CDR3 sequences, of which around a fifth are seen a single time; about 22% belongs to the top ten. The sequence was collected from a man in his sixties or seventies in good health. Sequencing was carried out using blood. This rearrangement joins TRBV29-1 to TRBJ2-1; TRBD1 agrees at 7 bases. The CDR3 DNA is TGCAGCGTCACCGGGACAGTAGAATACAATGAGCAGTTCTTC. It encodes CSVTGTVEYNEQFF.